Listed below are T cell receptor beta chains from one sample, sequenced in a study of persistence of HIV-infected CD4 T cells. Some clones are missing from TCRdb's copy, which holds only in-frame ones; the method was immunoSEQ multiplex PCR. Of fewer than 35,000 clones in the sample, around 80% were seen once. No antigen has been assigned to these receptors. This specimen consisted of CD4+ T cells sorted from PBMCs after 18-hour stimulation, obtained from a patient who received antiretroviral therapy. Receptors were obtained from an adult woman with HIV who was CMV-seropositive. Each CDR3 is given with its conserved first and last residue. D genes are given only for firm matches. Some rows mark clone size as missing; the rest say once, few, many or name a class of expanded clone.

clone_size	d_call	j_call	v_call	cdr3_nt	cdr3_aa
NA	TRBD1	TRBJ1-2	TRBV11-1	TGTGCCAGCAGCTTGCGGACAGGGGGCGGCTATGGCTACACCTTC	CASSLRTGGGYGYTF
NA	NA	TRBJ2-2	TRBV7-3	TGTGCCAGCAGCTACCAGCAGGGTACCGGGGAGCTGTTTTTT	CASSYQQGTGELFF
few	TRBD1	TRBJ2-2	TRBV10-3	TGTGCCATCAGTGAGTCGTTGACAGGGGCCAACACCGGGGAGCTGTTTTTT	CAISESLTGANTGELFF
NA	NA	TRBJ1-3	TRBV10-3	TGTGCCATCAGTGGTGGGGTTTCAGGAAACACCATATATTTT	CAISGGVSGNTIYF
NA	TRBD1	TRBJ1-2	TRBV14	TGTGCCAGCAGCCAATATGCGGGACAGGCGAACTATGGCTACACCTTC	CASSQYAGQANYGYTF
few	NA	TRBJ1-6	TRBV5-6	TGTGCCAGCAGCCAAGGACAGAGTGGGTCACCCCTCCACTTT	CASSQGQSGSPLHF
NA	TRBD2	TRBJ2-7	TRBV5-6	TGTGCCAGCAGCCTCAGCGGGAGTTCCTACGAGCAGTACTTC	CASSLSGSSYEQYF
medium-sized	NA	TRBJ2-7	TRBV30	TGTGCCTGGGGTGGAGGTCTGGGGCAAACCTACGAGCAGTACTTC	CAWGGGLGQTYEQYF
NA	NA	TRBJ2-5	TRBV6-5	TGTGCCAGCACCCTACGACAGCAAGAGACCCAGTACTTC	CASTLRQQETQYF
NA	NA	TRBJ2-7	TRBV7-2	TGTGCCAGCAGCTTAAGCGCGAGGGTTGACGAGCAGTACTTC	CASSLSARVDEQYF
NA	NA	TRBJ1-5	TRBV27	TGTGCCAGCAGTCCACAGGGTAGCTGGGAACAGCCCCAGCATTTT	CASSPQGSWEQPQHF
NA	NA	TRBJ2-5	TRBV4-1	TGCGCCAGCAGCCTTGGGGCAGGGGCGGGAGTCCCAGAGACCCAGTACTTC	CASSLGAGAGVPETQYF
few	NA	TRBJ1-1	TRBV6-2/TRBV6-3	TGTGCCAGCAGTTACTCGAAGACTGAAGCTTTCTTT	CASSYSKTEAFF